The clone carrying this TCR beta chain was counted at least ten times. This sample is drawn from a study of identical twins' blood T cells. Germline-derived CDR1 and CDR2 are MDHEN and SYDVKM. The CDR3 has 15 residues. V lost 9 bases to trimming and J lost 7 bases; unmatched junction nucleotides: 12. TCRdb passed the 5' RACE reads through MiXCR, listing each CDR3 protein once. This sample carries 350,000 to 400,000 distinct CDR3 sequences, 28% of them seen once, and the ten largest clones take 5.5% to 6.5%. The source material was PBMCs. The V call is TRBV28, the J call TRBJ1-6; 7 bases are a match to TRBD1. The receptor comes from a woman between 18 and 49 years old in good health. This CDR3 reads CASADRLRRNSPLHF. CDR3 DNA: TGTGCCAGTGCGGACAGGCTAAGGAGGAATTCACCCCTCCACTTT.